This entry concerns a single T cell receptor (beta chain). Antigen unknown. This record comes from a study of shared clonotypes between healthy human individuals. General observations from the study: Non-shared clonotypes had lower generation probabilities than clonotypes shared by all four sorted-subset donors. The researchers took only blood, and tissue repertoires probably look different. Naive CD4 clonotypes were shared across several donors at about 5.3%.

An assay was performed, and its level was deep. Clones were read by immunoSEQ multiplex PCR, and TCRdb kept only the in-frame ones, dropping some. Here the sample spans around 2,000,000 clones, just under 95% being singletons. Naive-designated CD8 cells lacked CD45RO, were positively enriched for CCR7, and omitted terminally differentiated effector memory CD45RA+ cells. V gave up 4 bases and J gave up 5 bases, with 12 bases separating them. The CDR3 loop spans 12 amino acids. CDR1 is SQVTM and CDR2 is ANQGSEA in the germline V gene. The clonotype was recovered from a man younger than 35 in good health. Specimen: naive CD8+ T cells sorted from blood. J is TRBJ2-7 and V is TRBV29-1, with D unresolved. This CDR3 reads CSVGAGSDEQYF. CDR3 nucleotides: TGCAGCGTTGGAGCAGGTTCGGACGAGCAGTACTTC.